This T cell receptor (beta chain) was recovered during a study of CD8+ T cells in alopecia areata. Points from the study as a whole: For patients receiving tofacitinib, scalp clonality and expanded CD8+ clones among the top 100 significantly decreased.

Regarding treatment: oral pan-JAK inhibitor, 5-10 mg twice daily. In alopecia areata patients, both lesional scalp punch biopsies and peripheral blood were collected. Extraction of RNA preceded its reverse transcription into cDNA, which served as the sequencing template. Produced via immunoSEQ multiplex PCR; TCRdb's table is partial and in-frame only. The sample records roughly 190,000 clones, about three fifths being singletons. The CDR3 has 19 residues. Losses at the gene ends were 4 bases for V and 2 bases for J; bases not matched to a gene: 17. The V gene's germline CDR1 is MDHEN and CDR2 SYDVKM. A word on this clone: The antigen is undetermined.

The source material was CD4+ T cells sorted from blood, sampled at week 4, from a patient treated with tofacitinib. The sequence was collected from a human donor with alopecia areata. The chain couples TRBV28 to TRBJ2-7, with 10 bases identical to TRBD2. The CDR3 is CASSSTRTSGTHLTYEQYF. The CDR3 DNA reads as TGTGCCAGCAGTTCCACAAGGACTAGCGGAACCCACTTAACCTACGAGCAGTACTTC.